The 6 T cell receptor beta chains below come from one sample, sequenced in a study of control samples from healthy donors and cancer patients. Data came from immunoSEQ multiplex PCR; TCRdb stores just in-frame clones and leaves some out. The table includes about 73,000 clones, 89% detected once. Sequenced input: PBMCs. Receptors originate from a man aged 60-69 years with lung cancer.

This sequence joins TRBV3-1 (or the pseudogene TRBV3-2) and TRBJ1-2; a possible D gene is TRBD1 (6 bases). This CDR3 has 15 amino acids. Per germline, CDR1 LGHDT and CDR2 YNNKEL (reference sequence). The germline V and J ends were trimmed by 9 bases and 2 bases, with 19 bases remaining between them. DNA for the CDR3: TGTGCCAGTACCAGTGGGGGGCTCGAAAACTATGGCTACACCTTC. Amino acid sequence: CASTSGGLENYGYTF.

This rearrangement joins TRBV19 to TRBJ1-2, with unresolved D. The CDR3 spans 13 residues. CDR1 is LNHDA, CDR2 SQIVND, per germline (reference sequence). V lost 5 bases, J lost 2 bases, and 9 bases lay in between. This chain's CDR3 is CASSPGTNYGYTF. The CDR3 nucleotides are TGTGCCAGTAGTCCAGGAACGAACTATGGCTACACCTTC.

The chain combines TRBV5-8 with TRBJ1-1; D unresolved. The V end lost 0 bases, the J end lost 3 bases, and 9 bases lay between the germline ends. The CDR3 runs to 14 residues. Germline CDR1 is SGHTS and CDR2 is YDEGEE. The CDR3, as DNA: TGTGCCAGCAGCTTGGGGCAAGCGCACACTGAAGCTTTCTTT. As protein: CASSLGQAHTEAFF.

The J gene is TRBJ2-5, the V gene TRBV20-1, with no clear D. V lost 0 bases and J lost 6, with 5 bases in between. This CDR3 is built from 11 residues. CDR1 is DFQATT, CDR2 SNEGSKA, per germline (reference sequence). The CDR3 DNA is TGCAGTGCTAGAGATCCCAAGACCCAGTACTTC. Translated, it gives CSARDPKTQYF.

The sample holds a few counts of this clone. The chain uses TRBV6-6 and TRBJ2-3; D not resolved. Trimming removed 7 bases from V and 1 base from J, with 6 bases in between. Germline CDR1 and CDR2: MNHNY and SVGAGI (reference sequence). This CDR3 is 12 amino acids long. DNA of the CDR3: TGTGCCAGCAATGTGGGCACAGATACGCAGTATTTT. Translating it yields CASNVGTDTQYF.

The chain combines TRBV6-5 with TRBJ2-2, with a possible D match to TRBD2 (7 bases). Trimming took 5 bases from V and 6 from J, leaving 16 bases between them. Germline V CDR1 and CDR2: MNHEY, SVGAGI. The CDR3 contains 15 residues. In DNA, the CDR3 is TGTGCCAGCAGTCCACCCGGGGGGCGAGCCGGGGAGCTGTTTTTT. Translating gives CASSPPGGRAGELFF.